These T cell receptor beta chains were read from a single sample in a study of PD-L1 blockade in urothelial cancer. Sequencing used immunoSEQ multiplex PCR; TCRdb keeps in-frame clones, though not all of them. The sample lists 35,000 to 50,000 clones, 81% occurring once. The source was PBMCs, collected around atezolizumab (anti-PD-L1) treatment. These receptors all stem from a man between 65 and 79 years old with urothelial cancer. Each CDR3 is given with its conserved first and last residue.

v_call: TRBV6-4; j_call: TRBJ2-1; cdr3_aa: CASSDSKEAHSYNEQFF
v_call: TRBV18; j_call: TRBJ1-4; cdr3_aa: CASSPTGGDTQNKLFF
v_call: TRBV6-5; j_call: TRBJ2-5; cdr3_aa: CASAEGAGSQETQYF
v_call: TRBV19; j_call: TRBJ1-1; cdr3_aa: CASSLKTVNTEAFF
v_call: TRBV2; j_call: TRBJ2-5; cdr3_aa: CASSEKLKETQYF
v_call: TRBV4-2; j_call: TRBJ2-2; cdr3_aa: CASSQDTSAGELFF
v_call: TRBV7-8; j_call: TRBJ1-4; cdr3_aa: CASSSHSTTGGPNEKLFF
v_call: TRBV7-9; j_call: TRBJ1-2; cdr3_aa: CASSHLGTGIDYGYTF
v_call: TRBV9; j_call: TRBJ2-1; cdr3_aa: CASSIFGLAGLLLSYNEQFF
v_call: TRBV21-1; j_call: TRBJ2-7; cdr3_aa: CASSSGTGDREQYF
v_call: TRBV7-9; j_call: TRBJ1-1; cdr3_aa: CASSLLRAVLNTEAFF
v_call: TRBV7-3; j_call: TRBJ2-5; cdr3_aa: CASSLIPGTIQETQYF
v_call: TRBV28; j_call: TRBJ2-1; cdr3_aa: CASRPGLDLYNEQFF
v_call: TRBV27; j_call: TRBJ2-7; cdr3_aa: CASSLYGTMDEQYF